This entry features one TCR beta chain sequence. The antigen is undetermined. The data were produced by immunoSEQ multiplex PCR, yet TCRdb's version contains in-frame clones alone and is incomplete. This sample has 60,000 to 90,000 clones, with roughly 88% found just once. These data come from a study of graft-versus-host responses after intestinal transplantation. The overall study: Every transplant recipient was induced with anti-thymocyte globulin, then maintained on tacrolimus and steroids for roughly 3 years.

Study-level results: Some GvH clones were seen earlier in gut or blood, suggesting intestinal origin. Early post-transplant HvG declines were associated with peak circulating GvH clone levels.

The CDR3 totals 13 residues. The V end lost 0 bases, the J end lost 6 bases, and 9 bases lay between the germline ends. Germline V lookup: CDR1 SGHNT, CDR2 YYREEE (reference sequence). Here the sequenced sample was unstimulated CD8+ T cells sorted from spleen or lymph node cells, taken before intestinal transplant. The chain recombines TRBV5-4 with TRBJ1-2; D call uncertain. The receptor comes from a human donor who received an intestinal transplant. The CDR3 sequence is CASSLVGWDGYTF. DNA of the CDR3: TGTGCCAGCAGCTTGGTGGGCTGGGATGGCTACACCTTC.